There are many counts of the clone carrying this T cell receptor beta chain. The sample originates from a study of response to subunit inactivated influenza vaccine. In TCRdb, the RT-PCR reads were re-called with MiXCR into one record per CDR3 protein. Here the sample spans about 530,000 distinct CDR3 sequences, roughly 10% being singletons. Germline V lookup: CDR1 SQVTM, CDR2 ANQGSEA. Trimming pared 0 bases from V and 11 bases from J, leaving 16 bases between. The CDR3 runs to 13 residues. The receptor's source is a man over 45 who received an inactivated influenza vaccine. This specimen was PBMCs from blood, taken on the day of vaccination. The chain has TRBV29-1 and TRBJ1-1, with a possible D match to TRBD1 (6 bases). CDR3 bases: TGCAGCGTTGAAGATCTGGCAGGGGCAAGCGCTTTCTTT. This encodes CSVEDLAGASAFF.